The 14 T cell receptor beta chains given below trace back to one sample, sequenced in a study of CD8+ T cells in alopecia areata (dated by TCRdb to the late 2010s). Library construction relied on the immunoSEQ multiplex PCR assay. For TCR sequencing, RNA was extracted from every sample and reverse transcribed into cDNA to serve as template. The source is immuneACCESS, and TCRdb retained only in-frame sequences with V and J called. Part of the clones is not carried over; for the studies checked, unresolved V genes explain less than half of this, and the remainder is unexplained. The sample records around 98,000 clones, roughly 47% of which are singletons. Around 0.8% of the sample is held by the ten biggest clonotypes. The material sequenced was CD4+ T cells sorted from blood. The source is a human donor with alopecia areata.

This chain links TRBV5-1 with TRBJ1-1; TRBD1 agrees at 9 bases. Germline V CDR1 and CDR2: SGHRS, YFSETQ. CDR3 length: 15 residues. V trimming: 4 bases; J trimming: 4 bases; junction bases outside the gene matches: 8. The CDR3: CASSPRDRVGTEAFF. In DNA, the CDR3 is TGCGCCAGCAGCCCGCGGGACAGGGTAGGCACTGAAGCTTTCTTT.

The chain recombines TRBV29-1 with TRBJ2-1; D could derive from TRBD1 or TRBD2 (5 bases each). V lost 7 bases and J lost 7, with 14 bases in between. Germline V gene data show CDR1 as SQVTM and CDR2 as ANQGSEA. The CDR3 runs 12 residues. CDR3 coding DNA: TGCAGCGGGAGGAGGACACGAAATGAGCAGTTCTTC. The encoded protein is CSGRRTRNEQFF.

This clone was recorded a few times. The J gene is TRBJ2-7, the V gene TRBV6-5; D is uncertain. Germline CDR1 is MNHEY and CDR2 is SVGAGI. V lost 3 bases and J 3 bases, leaving 9 bases between the germline ends. The CDR3 covers 13 residues. This CDR3 reads CASSYRLDYEQYF. CDR3 sequence (DNA): TGTGCCAGCAGTTATAGATTAGACTACGAGCAGTACTTC.

The rearrangement joins TRBV5-4 to TRBJ2-6; D gene unclear. There are 15 residues in the CDR3. Per the germline V gene, CDR1 is SGHNT and CDR2 is YYREEE (reference sequence). The V end was cut by 1 base, the J end by 0 bases, with 5 bases between. In DNA form, the CDR3 reads TGTGCCAGCAGCTTGCCCAGCTCTGGGGCCAACGTCCTGACTTTC. Amino acid sequence: CASSLPSSGANVLTF.

As concerns this clone: The sample has other DNA sequences that encode this CDR3 too. The V gene is TRBV29-1, the J gene TRBJ2-3; TRBD2 aligns across 7 bases. V was pared by 5 bases and J by 2 bases, with 4 bases of the junction left unmatched. Looked up from germline, CDR1 is SQVTM and CDR2 is ANQGSEA. The CDR3 is 13 amino acids. For the CDR3, the DNA is TGCAGCGTTCGCGGGAGAAACACAGATACGCAGTATTTT. It specifies CSVRGRNTDTQYF.

This chain links TRBV6-5 with TRBJ1-4; D may be TRBD1 (6 bases). Germline assignment: CDR1 MNHEY and CDR2 SVGAGI. The V end lost 0 bases, the J end lost 8 bases, and 16 bases lay between the germline ends. This CDR3 has 16 residues. This CDR3 is CASSYSSWGAGEKLFF. The DNA of the CDR3 is TGTGCCAGCAGTTACTCGTCTTGGGGGGCAGGGGAAAAACTGTTTTTT.

The sample holds one count of this clone. This rearrangement joins TRBV30 to TRBJ2-5, with unresolved D. Germline V gene lookup returns CDR1 GTSNPN and CDR2 SVGIG (reference sequence). Trimming removed 5 bases at V and 5 bases at J, with 12 bases between. The CDR3 extends over 12 amino acids. CDR3 DNA: TGTGCCTGGGAGAATGGGGATGAGACCCAGTACTTC. Amino acids: CAWENGDETQYF.

V and J are TRBV29-1 and TRBJ2-7; tentative D call: TRBD2 (6 bases). CDR3 length: 12 residues. The germline V gene encodes CDR1 SQVTM and CDR2 ANQGSEA. V shed 3 bases and J shed 3 bases, with 9 bases lying between them. CDR3 residues: CSVEGGIYEQYF. The DNA for the CDR3 is TGCAGCGTTGAGGGCGGGATCTACGAGCAGTACTTC.

The J gene is TRBJ1-1, the V gene TRBV29-1; D is ambiguous. Trimming stripped 2 bases from V and 1 base from J, with 11 bases between. This CDR3 spans 14 amino acids. The germline CDR1 and CDR2 sequences are SQVTM and ANQGSEA. CDR3 nucleotides: TGCAGCGTTGAAAGGAGATCGGGGAACACTGAAGCTTTCTTT. Encoded protein: CSVERRSGNTEAFF. Full variable domain (rest looked up from reference TRBV29-1 and TRBJ1-1): SAVISQKPSRDICQRGTSLTIQCQVDSQVTMMFWYRQQPGQSLTLIATANQGSEATYESGFVIDKFPISRPNLTFSTLTVSNMSPEDSSIYLCSVERRSGNTEAFFGQGTRLTVV.

The V gene is TRBV29-1, the J gene TRBJ2-1, with 12 bases that match TRBD2. Germline CDR1 and CDR2: SQVTM and ANQGSEA. Trimming at V came to 5 bases and at J to 8 bases, leaving 13 bases not matched to a gene. CDR3 length: 16 residues. The CDR3 region is CSVRPSLAGGVYEQFF. DNA for the CDR3: TGCAGCGTTCGGCCTTCTCTAGCGGGAGGGGTTTATGAGCAGTTCTTC.

The genes are TRBV5-4 and TRBJ2-3, with 10 bases fitting TRBD2. The V segment lost 4 bases and the J segment 6 bases; nucleotides outside the gene matches: 11. Looked up from germline, CDR1 is SGHNT and CDR2 is YYREEE (reference sequence). This CDR3 is built from 16 residues. CDR3 amino acids: CASSPPSGSLPDTQYF. CDR3 in DNA: TGTGCCAGCAGCCCCCCTAGCGGGAGCCTTCCGGATACGCAGTATTTT.

The chain links TRBV5-1 to TRBJ1-2; D unresolved. Germline values: CDR1 SGHRS, CDR2 YFSETQ. The CDR3 covers 13 residues. V was trimmed by 3 bases and J by 4 bases, leaving 10 bases between them. The chain's CDR3 is CASSYDKAYGYTF. The CDR3 bases are TGCGCCAGCAGCTACGACAAAGCCTATGGCTACACCTTC.

The chain links TRBV27 to TRBJ2-5; no firm D call. In germline, CDR1 is MNHEY, CDR2 SMNVEV (reference sequence). The CDR3 loop spans 13 amino acids. V was pared by 4 bases and J by 5 bases, with 11 bases between. In DNA, the CDR3 is TGTGCCAGCAGTTCGGCAGGCATTGAGACCCAGTACTTC. This translates into CASSSAGIETQYF.

The rearrangement uses TRBV5-5 and TRBJ2-2; D remains unclear. The CDR3 extends over 13 amino acids. Per the germline V gene, CDR1 is SGHKS and CDR2 is YYEKEE (reference sequence). Trimming cost V 4 bases and J 4 bases, with 8 bases left between them. In DNA form, the CDR3 reads TGTGCCAGCAGCCTCCGAAGCACCGGGGAGCTGTTTTTT. Translation: CASSLRSTGELFF.